The sequence of this TCR beta chain was determined in a study of beta chain features in type 1 diabetes. Turning to the study itself: Age, gender and cell yields were similar between patients and healthy donors.

The germline gives CDR1 MNHEY, CDR2 SVGAGI. V shed 6 bases and J 6 bases; nucleotides not matched to a gene: 4. The CDR3 contains 13 residues. For this clone: Its matching antigen is unknown.

Isolation of CD4+ naive, central memory, regulatory and stem cell-like memory cells was achieved by sorting via CD45RO/CCR7/CD25/CD127/CD95/CD27. Expressed TCRB transcripts were sequenced because the entire RNA isolate underwent reverse transcription. Using immunoSEQ multiplex PCR, the repertoire was profiled, and TCRdb retains in-frame clones only, with some absent. Of about 280,000 clones detected, around 16% appear once; the ten largest clones hold approximately 0.015%. Notes on the study in general: Moderate yet significant TCRB CDR3 shortening was seen in Type 1 diabetes patients in all four CD4+ subsets. Whatever favoring of shorter templates PCR might show would apply equally to patients and controls.

The receptor comes from a man aged 18-30 years with type 1 diabetes. The V call is TRBV6-5, the J call TRBJ2-1; 8 nucleotides align to TRBD1. Material: naive CD4+ T cells from blood. DNA of the CDR3: TGTGCCAGCAGATTAGGACAGGGCAATGAGCAGTTCTTC. Translation gives CASRLGQGNEQFF.